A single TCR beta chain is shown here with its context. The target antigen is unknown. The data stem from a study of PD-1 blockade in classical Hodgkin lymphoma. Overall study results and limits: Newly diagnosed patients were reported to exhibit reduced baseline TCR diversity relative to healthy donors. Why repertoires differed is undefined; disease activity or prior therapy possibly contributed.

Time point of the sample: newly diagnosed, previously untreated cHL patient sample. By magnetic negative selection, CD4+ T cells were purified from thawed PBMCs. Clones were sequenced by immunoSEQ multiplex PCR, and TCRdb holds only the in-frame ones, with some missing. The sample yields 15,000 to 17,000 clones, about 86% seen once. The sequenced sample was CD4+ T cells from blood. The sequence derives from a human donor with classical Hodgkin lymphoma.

CDR3: CASLTLGGSPLHF. CDR3 in DNA: TGTGCCAGCCTAACCCTAGGGGGTTCACCCCTCCACTTT. The chain carries TRBV28 and TRBJ1-6; possible D gene TRBD1, 6 bases. Per germline, CDR1 MDHEN and CDR2 SYDVKM. This CDR3 is 13 amino acids long. The V end lost 8 bases, the J end lost 9 bases, and 14 bases lay between the germline ends.